Presented here are 27 T cell receptor beta chains from one specimen sequenced in a study of CDR3 diversity in severe acne. TCRdb re-called the PCR reads through MiXCR, storing one row per CDR3 protein. The sample lists about 90,000 distinct CDR3 sequences; less than 65% were seen once. Sequencing was performed on blood. The receptors originated from a male donor with severe acne vulgaris.

The chain carries TRBV12-3 or TRBV12-4 and TRBJ1-1; no clear D gene. Trimming took off 4 bases at V and 1 base at J, with 7 bases between the two ends. This CDR3 has 13 amino acids. CDR3 nucleotides: TGTGCCAGCAGTTCGGCAGGGAACACTGAAGCTTTCTTT. Encoded protein: CASSSAGNTEAFF.

The sample holds a few counts of this clonotype. The J gene is TRBJ1-2, the V gene TRBV20-1; D perhaps matches TRBD1 (5 bases). Trimming left V 2 bases short and J 8 bases short, with 18 bases between. The germline gives CDR1 DFQATT, CDR2 SNEGSKA (reference sequence). The CDR3 contains 14 residues. CDR3 residues: CSARKSGQRDGYTF. DNA of the CDR3: TGCAGTGCTAGAAAATCCGGGCAGCGGGACGGCTACACCTTC.

This rearrangement joins TRBV14 to TRBJ1-1, with 7 bases aligning to TRBD1. With 1 base clipped from V and 6 bases from J, the junction kept 11 bases outside the gene matches. This CDR3 region has 16 residues. Germline lookup yields CDR1 SGHDN and CDR2 FVKESK. CDR3 sequence: CASSQVYISQGAEAFF. The CDR3 coding sequence is TGTGCCAGCAGCCAAGTTTATATTTCGCAGGGGGCTGAAGCTTTCTTT. Drawing the rest from reference TRBV14 and TRBJ1-1, the complete variable domain is EAGVTQFPSHSVIEKGQTVTLRCDPISGHDNLYWYRRVMGKEIKFLLHFVKESKQDESGMPNNRFLAERTGGTYSTLKVQPAELEDSGVYFCASSQVYISQGAEAFFGQGTRLTVV.

This chain connects TRBV5-4 to TRBJ2-1; 7 bases align to TRBD1. CDR3 length: 15 amino acids. CDR1 is SGHNT and CDR2 is YYREEE in the germline V gene (reference sequence). V lost 2 bases and J lost 3; bases outside the gene matches: 5. CDR3 region: CASSFRQGVYNEQFF. CDR3 sequence (DNA): TGTGCCAGCAGCTTCAGACAGGGAGTCTACAATGAGCAGTTCTTC.

This clonotype was seen repeatedly, ten times or more. The V and J genes are TRBV19 and TRBJ2-3, with 8 bases matching TRBD2. V dropped 6 bases and J dropped 9; count of bases not matched to a gene: 11. This CDR3 region has 14 residues. The germline gives CDR1 LNHDA, CDR2 SQIVND (reference sequence). The CDR3 DNA follows: TGTGCCAGTAGCACGGGGGGGGGGTCTTCCACGCAGTATTTT. It codes for CASSTGGGSSTQYF.

A word on this clonotype: The CDR3 carries no conserved terminal phenylalanine or tryptophan, so it likely arises from a read error. Because the CDR3's place on the DNA is in doubt, the DNA is left out and the CDR3 is given as listed by TCRdb. The chain joins TRBV29-1 to TRBJ2-1; TRBD1 is the table's D call, not checked against the DNA. Germline CDR1 is SQVTM and CDR2 is ANQGSEA. Including both end residues, the CDR3 is 14 amino acids long. CDR3 region: CTGAWNRGAGGSRA.

This clonotype was recorded many times. The CDR3 loop is CASSLASGTHETQYF. CDR3 bases: TGTGCCAGCAGCTTGGCTAGCGGGACCCATGAGACCCAGTACTTC. This chain joins TRBV11-3 and TRBJ2-5; 9 nucleotides match TRBD2. Germline V gene data show CDR1 as SGHNT and CDR2 as YENEEA. The CDR3 contains 15 residues. V lost 3 bases, J lost 5 bases, and 7 bases stayed unmatched.

The chain is built from TRBV25-1 and TRBJ1-4; 10 positions agree with TRBD1. Trimming cost V 8 bases and J 6 bases; bases outside gene matches: 18. The CDR3 contains 18 residues. Germline V gene lookup returns CDR1 MGHDK and CDR2 SYGVNS. The CDR3 is CASGGPNDRGHFYEKLFF. The CDR3 DNA reads TGTGCCAGCGGTGGACCCAACGACAGGGGGCATTTTTATGAAAAACTGTTTTTT.

With regard to this clonotype: A much larger clone lies one base from this, so it may be a read error. The rearrangement links TRBV20-1 to TRBJ2-3; 10 bases are shared with TRBD2. The germline gives CDR1 DFQATT, CDR2 SNEGSKA (reference sequence). This CDR3 spans 17 amino acids. Trimming removed 1 base from V and 2 bases from J; junction bases left unmatched: 9. CDR3 nucleotides: TGCAGTGCTAGAGGGCCAGCGGGGGGGCCGGTCACAGATACGCAGTATTTT. This encodes CSARGPAGGPVTDTQYF.

The table lists this clonotype with a few counts. The V call is TRBV19, the J call TRBJ1-3; D is ambiguous. CDR3 length: 14 amino acids. CDR1 LNHDA and CDR2 SQIVND come from the germline V gene (reference sequence). V gave up 7 bases and J gave up 4 bases, with 14 bases separating them. The CDR3 coding sequence is TGTGCCAGTATTTTAGGACCCGGCGGAAACACCATATATTTT. This sequence encodes CASILGPGGNTIYF.

The chain links TRBV2 to TRBJ1-4; 7 bases match TRBD1. CDR1 and CDR2 (germline): SNHLY, FYNNEI. The CDR3 has 15 residues. V lost 5 bases to trimming and J lost 6 bases; unmatched junction nucleotides: 9. For the CDR3, the DNA is TGTGCCAGCAGTTATCTAGGGGGCCCAGATGAAAAACTGTTTTTT. Translating it yields CASSYLGGPDEKLFF.

This clonotype came up many times. This chain joins TRBV4-1 and TRBJ2-3; unclear D gene. Germline CDR1 is MGHRA and CDR2 is YSYEKL. Trimming took off 6 bases at V and 4 bases at J, with 11 bases between the two ends. The CDR3 has 13 amino acids. The CDR3 coding sequence is TGCGCCAGCAGAAAAGTGGGATCAGATACGCAGTATTTT. It encodes CASRKVGSDTQYF.

This clonotype has a handful of counts. The chain couples TRBV25-1 to TRBJ1-4; D might be TRBD1 (5 bases). Trimming removed 7 bases at V and 8 bases at J, with 11 bases between. CDR1 and CDR2 from the germline V gene are MGHDK and SYGVNS. The CDR3 loop spans 12 amino acids. The CDR3 reads CASTGIREKLFF. As DNA, the CDR3 is TGTGCCAGCACAGGGATTCGGGAAAAACTGTTTTTT.

V gene TRBV20-1 combines with J gene TRBJ1-4; 9 bases line up with TRBD1. CDR1 is DFQATT, CDR2 SNEGSKA, per germline (reference sequence). The CDR3 length is 14 residues. J gave up 6 bases and V 6 bases, and 8 bases lay outside the gene matches. The CDR3 DNA reads TGCAGTGCCCCGGTTCGGGACAGGGATGAAAAACTGTTTTTT. Translating it yields CSAPVRDRDEKLFF.

In regard to this clonotype: One end of the junction fails to match germline, which may point to a read error. This sequence joins TRBV10-1 and TRBJ2-7; the D is unclear. The CDR3 has 14 amino acids. Germline values: CDR1 WNHNN, CDR2 SYGVQD (reference sequence). The CDR3 nucleotides read TGTGCCAGCAGTCTCGGGTTGGGAACCTACGAGCAGTACTTC. It yields the protein CASSLGLGTYEQYF.

There are many counts of this clonotype. The genes are TRBV7-9 and TRBJ2-2, with no clear D. Trimming pared 4 bases from V and 3 bases from J, leaving 6 bases between. This CDR3 spans 13 amino acids. The germline V gene has CDR1 SEHNR and CDR2 FQNEAQ (reference sequence). CDR3 sequence: CASSSSDTGELFF. CDR3 in DNA: TGTGCCAGCAGCTCCTCGGACACCGGGGAGCTGTTTTTT. Using reference TRBV7-9 and TRBJ2-2 for the parts outside the CDR3, the full variable domain is DTGVSQNPRHKITKRGQNVTFRCDPISEHNRLYWYRQTLGQGPEFLTYFQNEAQLEKSRLLSDRFSAERPKGSFSTLEIQRTEQGDSAMYLCASSSSDTGELFFGEGSRLTVL.

This sequence joins TRBV12-3 or TRBV12-4 and TRBJ1-2; TRBD1 might be the D (5 bases). Trimming took off 2 bases at V and 3 bases at J, with 10 bases between the two ends. The length of the CDR3 is 14 residues. CDR3 nucleotides: TGTGCCAGCAGTTTAAAGGGGTCCCACTATGGCTACACCTTC. The encoded protein is CASSLKGSHYGYTF.

This clonotype was found a few times. A read error may be the cause here, since a much bigger clone is one base away. The gene calls are TRBV15 and TRBJ2-7; TRBD1 aligns across 8 bases. This CDR3 spans 14 amino acids. V lost 2 bases to trimming and J lost 3 bases; unmatched junction nucleotides: 3. CDR1 LNHNV and CDR2 YYDKDF come from the germline V gene (reference sequence). The CDR3 is CATSRRQGNYEQYF. The DNA for the CDR3 is TGTGCCACCAGCAGAAGACAGGGGAACTACGAGCAGTACTTC.

About this clonotype itself: This likely comes from a read error, as the CDR3 has no conserved phenylalanine or tryptophan at its end. The V call is TRBV20-1, the J call TRBJ2-7, with TRBD2 as a possible D gene (5 bases). The ends were cut back, 5 bases at V and 5 bases at J, with 10 bases in the middle. CDR1 and CDR2 from the germline V gene are DFQATT and SNEGSKA (reference sequence). The CDR3 covers 11 residues. Here the CDR3 reads CSAALGDEQYI. For the CDR3, the DNA is TGCAGTGCTGCCCTGGGAGACGAGCAGTACATC.

This clonotype was seen a single time. Just one base apart from a much larger clone, this may be a read error. The V call is TRBV19, the J call TRBJ2-1; D is uncertain. This CDR3 has 13 residues. Germline V lookup: CDR1 LNHDA, CDR2 SQIVND (reference sequence). The CDR3 nucleotides are TGTGCCAGCCAAGCAGCCCACTACAATGAGCAGCTCTTC. Protein product: CASQAAHYNEQLF.

This clonotype was picked up a small number of times. This sequence joins TRBV11-2 and TRBJ1-6, with D unresolved. The germline V and J ends were trimmed by 5 bases and 10 bases, with 12 bases remaining between them. The CDR3 contains 13 residues. Germline assignment: CDR1 SGHAT and CDR2 FQNNGV. The CDR3 DNA is TGTGCCAGCAGCGCCGCTTTGGAATCACCCCTCCACTTT. It specifies CASSAALESPLHF.

The chain links TRBV20-1 to TRBJ1-5; no clear D gene. The CDR3 has 16 residues. Trimming cost V 7 bases and J 6 bases, with 25 bases left between them. Looked up from germline, CDR1 is DFQATT and CDR2 is SNEGSKA (reference sequence). CDR3 protein: CSVTEPGFVNIQPQHF. CDR3 nucleotides: TGCAGTGTGACCGAACCCGGGTTTGTCAACATTCAGCCCCAGCATTTT.

V gene TRBV2 combines with J gene TRBJ1-5; 8 bases align to TRBD1. CDR3 size: 15 residues. The J segment lost 6 bases and the V segment lost 5 bases, leaving 9 bases of the junction unmatched. In germline, CDR1 is SNHLY, CDR2 FYNNEI. The CDR3 region has the DNA TGTGCCAGCAGTCCCCTCCAGGGGGCCTTTCAGCCCCAGCATTTT. Protein sequence: CASSPLQGAFQPQHF.

The V call is TRBV9, the J call TRBJ2-3, with no clear D. The V gene lost 4 bases and the J gene lost 4 bases, with 10 bases spanning the gap. There are 13 residues in the CDR3. Per the germline V gene, CDR1 is SGDLS and CDR2 is YYNGEE. CDR3 region: CASSTTLADTQYF. The CDR3 DNA sequence: TGTGCCAGCAGCACTACCCTAGCAGATACGCAGTATTTT.

This clonotype was observed a handful of times. The V call is TRBV13, the J call TRBJ1-1; D might be TRBD1 (5 bases). Germline V gives CDR1 PRHDT, CDR2 FYEKMQ (reference sequence). The CDR3 spans 14 residues. Trimming left V 3 bases short and J 0 bases short, with 8 bases between. Here the CDR3 DNA reads TGTGCCAGCAGCTTCGGGGCGCTGAACACTGAAGCTTTCTTT. Protein: CASSFGALNTEAFF. Full variable domain (outside the CDR3, taken from reference TRBV13 and TRBJ1-1): AAGVIQSPRHLIKEKRETATLKCYPIPRHDTVYWYQQGPGQDPQFLISFYEKMQSDKGSIPDRFSAQQFSDYHSELNMSSLELGDSALYFCASSFGALNTEAFFGQGTRLTVV.

The chain uses TRBV5-6 and TRBJ2-2; D may be TRBD1 (6 bases). Germline V gene lookup returns CDR1 SGHDT and CDR2 YYEEEE. The V gene lost 6 bases and the J gene lost 0 bases, with 18 bases spanning the gap. The CDR3 sequence is 17 residues long. The CDR3 nucleotides are TGTGCCAGCACGACGGAAGGACAGCGCCCGAACACCGGGGAGCTGTTTTTT. Protein: CASTTEGQRPNTGELFF.

The rearrangement uses TRBV6-5 and TRBJ1-1, with a weak D call TRBD1 (5 bases). This CDR3 spans 14 amino acids. V lost 8 bases to trimming and J lost 6 bases, with 19 bases between them. CDR1 and CDR2 from the germline V gene are MNHEY and SVGAGI. CDR3 region: CASAHNAGYAEAFF. The CDR3 coding sequence is TGTGCCAGCGCACACAACGCAGGGTATGCTGAAGCTTTCTTT.